This record concerns one TCR beta chain sequence. This specimen belongs to a study of blood T cell repertoires in COVID-19. Assay: immunoSEQ multiplex PCR; the TCRdb copy retains only in-frame clones and omits some. The data hold about 320,000 clones, with over 75% observed a single time. Trimming took 3 bases from V and 0 from J; bases not matched to a gene: 2. This CDR3 has 15 amino acids. Germline CDR1 and CDR2: MNHEY and SMNVEV (reference sequence). This TCR was sampled from a human donor in a cohort sampled during active COVID-19. The chain joins TRBV27 to TRBJ1-3, with 7 bases that match TRBD1. The sequenced sample was peripheral blood. DNA for the CDR3: TGTGCCAGCAGTTTTCAGGGGGGCTCTGGAAACACCATATATTTT. Encoded protein: CASSFQGGSGNTIYF.